One and the same sample provided the 25 T cell receptor beta chains below, sequenced in a study of T cell responses to AZD1222 COVID-19 vaccine. Method: immunoSEQ multiplex PCR; TCRdb's copy keeps in-frame clones and lacks some. The sample has 150,000 to 200,000 clones; approximately 93% are singletons. The sample was peripheral blood, taken 28 days after the second AZD1222 dose. The source is an adult who received the AZD1222 COVID-19 vaccine.

The CDR3: CSVVRGGRQETQYF. DNA of the CDR3: TGCAGCGTTGTACGCGGGGGTCGTCAAGAGACCCAGTACTTC. J is TRBJ2-5 and V is TRBV29-1, with TRBD2 identical over 7 bases. This CDR3 is 14 amino acids long. V trimming: 4 bases; J trimming: 2 bases; junction bases outside the gene matches: 7. Germline assignment: CDR1 SQVTM and CDR2 ANQGSEA.

The rearrangement links TRBV6-5 to TRBJ2-1; TRBD1 matches at 9 bases. CDR1 MNHEY and CDR2 SVGAGI come from the germline V gene. V shed 7 bases, J shed 6 bases, and the junction held 7 bases outside the gene matches. This CDR3 spans 14 amino acids. In nucleotides, the CDR3 is TGTGCCAGCACCTGGGACAGGGAAGGCAATGAGCAGTTCTTC. It translates to CASTWDREGNEQFF.

The chain carries TRBV5-4 and TRBJ2-3; tentatively, D is TRBD1 (6 bases). V lost 0 bases and J lost 1, with 9 bases in between. CDR3 size: 15 residues. CDR1 and CDR2 (germline): SGHNT, YYREEE (reference sequence). The CDR3: CASSLARQGTDTQYF. As DNA, the CDR3 is TGTGCCAGCAGCTTGGCCCGACAGGGCACAGATACGCAGTATTTT. The complete variable domain, with remaining parts taken from reference TRBV5-4 and TRBJ2-3, reads ETGVTQSPTHLIKTRGQQVTLRCSSQSGHNTVSWYQQALGQGPQFIFQYYREEENGRGNFPPRFSGLQFPNYSSELNVNALELDDSALYLCASSLARQGTDTQYFGPGTRLTVL.

CDR3 nucleotides: TGTGCCAGTAGTATGGGCAGGGGTAGCTATGGCTACACCTTC. Protein sequence: CASSMGRGSYGYTF. The chain links TRBV19 to TRBJ1-2; tentatively, D is TRBD1 (6 bases). The CDR3 covers 14 residues. Germline lookup yields CDR1 LNHDA and CDR2 SQIVND (reference sequence). Trimming took 3 bases from V and 4 from J, leaving 12 bases between them.

In this sample, this clone turned up once. The V call is TRBV6-5, the J call TRBJ1-2, with 10 bases matching TRBD1. V shed 7 bases and J 7 bases; nucleotides not matched to a gene: 3. The V gene's germline CDR1 is MNHEY and CDR2 SVGAGI. The CDR3 runs to 12 residues. The CDR3 protein is CASTWDRGGYTF. The CDR3 nucleotides read TGTGCCAGCACTTGGGACAGGGGTGGCTACACCTTC.

This clone was counted only a few times. The V call is TRBV18, the J call TRBJ2-1; 10 bases line up with TRBD2. The CDR3 is 16 residues long. Germline CDR1 KGHSH, CDR2 LQKENI. V shed 1 base and J 8 bases; nucleotides not matched to a gene: 8. The DNA for the CDR3 is TGTGCCAGCTCACCACTTGGAGCGGGGGGGCGGGATGAGCAGTTCTTC. Protein sequence: CASSPLGAGGRDEQFF.

The rearrangement links TRBV6-1 to TRBJ1-3; D unclear. This CDR3 spans 13 amino acids. Trimming removed 1 base at V and 4 bases at J, with 5 bases between. Per germline, CDR1 MNHNS and CDR2 SASEGT. This CDR3 reads CASSEEGGNTIYF. Here the CDR3 DNA reads TGTGCCAGCAGTGAAGAAGGGGGAAACACCATATATTTT.

This chain connects TRBV27 to TRBJ2-2, with TRBD2 identical over 12 bases. The CDR3 loop spans 14 amino acids. J lost 7 bases, V lost 7 bases, and 4 bases had no gene match. The germline gives CDR1 MNHEY, CDR2 SMNVEV (reference sequence). This chain's CDR3 is CASKLAGGSGELFF. CDR3 DNA sequence: TGTGCCAGCAAACTAGCGGGGGGAAGCGGGGAGCTGTTTTTT.

This chain uses TRBV10-3 with TRBJ1-6; no reliable D call. The ends were cut back, 2 bases at V and 14 bases at J, with 10 bases in the middle. The CDR3 sequence is 12 residues long. Germline lookup yields CDR1 ENHRY and CDR2 SYGVKD. The DNA for the CDR3 is TGTGCCATCAGTGAGCCATCAGTCACCCTCCACTTT. Translating gives CAISEPSVTLHF.

The V and J genes are TRBV7-8 and TRBJ2-1; no clear D. CDR3 length: 14 residues. The germline CDR1 and CDR2 sequences are SGHVS and FQNEAQ. V lost 5 bases to trimming and J lost 6 bases, with 14 bases between them. CDR3 amino acids: CASSPRWRSNEQFF. CDR3 coding DNA: TGTGCCAGCAGCCCACGGTGGAGAAGCAATGAGCAGTTCTTC.

The chain is built from TRBV9 and TRBJ1-2; 7 bases match TRBD1. The germline V gene has CDR1 SGDLS and CDR2 YYNGEE. The CDR3 extends over 12 amino acids. J lost 2 bases, V lost 7 bases, and 2 bases had no gene match. The CDR3 spells CASGGQNYGYTF. The CDR3 region has the DNA TGTGCCAGCGGGGGACAGAACTATGGCTACACCTTC.

This chain links TRBV19 with TRBJ2-7; no clear D gene. Germline V lookup: CDR1 LNHDA, CDR2 SQIVND (reference sequence). This CDR3 has 14 amino acids. The V end was cut by 1 base, the J end by 4 bases, with 11 bases between. The CDR3 loop reads CASSIGLTVYEQYF. CDR3 DNA: TGTGCCAGTAGTATAGGTCTGACGGTTTACGAGCAGTACTTC.

A single count supports this clone. The chain couples TRBV5-5 to TRBJ1-2; a weak D match, TRBD1 (6 bases). V lost 4 bases, J lost 8 bases, and 15 bases lay in between. Germline loops: CDR1 SGHKS, CDR2 YYEKEE (reference sequence). This CDR3 is built from 13 residues. The CDR3: CASSTDSNWGYTF. Written as DNA, the CDR3 is TGTGCCAGCAGCACGGACAGTAACTGGGGCTACACCTTC. The variable domain in full, completed from reference TRBV5-5 and TRBJ1-2, reads DAGVTQSPTHLIKTRGQQVTLRCSPISGHKSVSWYQQVLGQGPQFIFQYYEKEERGRGNFPDRFSARQFPNYSSELNVNALLLGDSALYLCASSTDSNWGYTFGSGTRLTVV.

The chain links TRBV9 to TRBJ2-2; TRBD1 or TRBD2 may be the D gene (5 bases each). With 4 bases removed from V and 3 bases from J, the gap between germline ends came to 10 bases. The germline gives CDR1 SGDLS, CDR2 YYNGEE. CDR3 length equals 14 residues. CDR3 loop: CASSSRGHTGELFF. In DNA, the CDR3 is TGTGCCAGCAGCTCCCGGGGCCACACCGGGGAGCTGTTTTTT.

The rearrangement joins TRBV9 to TRBJ2-2; the D gene could be TRBD1 or TRBD2 (6 bases each). Trimming took 7 bases from V and 1 from J, leaving 14 bases between them. This CDR3 spans 15 amino acids. Looked up from germline, CDR1 is SGDLS and CDR2 is YYNGEE. CDR3 amino acids: CASGYGGWNTGELFF. The CDR3 nucleotides are TGTGCCAGCGGCTACGGGGGCTGGAACACCGGGGAGCTGTTTTTT.

This clone was seen a few times. CDR3 nucleotides: TGTGCCAGCAGCTTGGTGGCTGCAGGCTACACCTTC. Amino acid sequence: CASSLVAAGYTF. This sequence joins TRBV5-6 and TRBJ1-2; no reliable D call. V dropped 0 bases and J dropped 8 bases, with 8 bases sitting between them. CDR1 and CDR2 from the germline V gene are SGHDT and YYEEEE. The CDR3 length is 12 residues.

The chain combines TRBV28 with TRBJ1-2, with D tentatively TRBD1 (5 bases). This CDR3 has 14 residues. Germline V lookup: CDR1 MDHEN, CDR2 SYDVKM. Deletions cut 6 bases from V and 2 bases from J, with 13 bases between. In DNA form, the CDR3 reads TGTGCCAGCAGCATGGGGACCATCAACTATGGCTACACCTTC. Translated, it gives CASSMGTINYGYTF.

This chain links TRBV21-1 with TRBJ2-1; TRBD2 is the table's D call and was not checked against the DNA. TRBV21-1 represents a pseudogene. The CDR3 covers 15 residues. The CDR3 DNA is TGTGCAGCAGCAAAAGGGAGGGACACCAACAATGAGCAGTTCTTC. Residues: CAAAKGRDTNNEQFF.

The chain joins TRBV18 to TRBJ1-5, with TRBD1 identical over 7 bases. V dropped 4 bases and J dropped 9; count of bases not matched to a gene: 12. Germline lookup yields CDR1 KGHSH and CDR2 LQKENI. CDR3 length equals 15 residues. CDR3 amino acids: CASSRMGQTFSPQHF. The CDR3 nucleotides are TGTGCCAGCTCACGGATGGGACAGACATTTTCGCCCCAGCATTTT.

This chain connects TRBV3-1 (or the pseudogene TRBV3-2) to TRBJ2-2; no clear D. CDR3 length: 12 residues. V lost 3 bases, J lost 8 bases, and 7 bases lay in between. Germline V gives CDR1 LGHDT, CDR2 YNNKEL (reference sequence). CDR3 coding DNA: TGTGCCAGCAGCCACCTCGTGGGGGAGCTGTTTTTT. The encoded protein is CASSHLVGELFF.

The chain couples TRBV7-2 to TRBJ2-2, with D possibly TRBD1 on 6 matching bases. Trimming removed 0 bases at V and 6 bases at J, with 8 bases between. Germline CDR1 reads SGHTA; CDR2 reads FQGNSA. The CDR3 has 14 amino acids. CDR3 nucleotides: TGTGCCAGCAGCTTAGCGAACAGGGCCGGGGAGCTGTTTTTT. It yields the protein CASSLANRAGELFF.

The J gene is TRBJ2-5, the V gene TRBV6-5, with a tentative D call TRBD2 (6 bases). The CDR3 runs 15 residues. Deletions cut 6 bases from V and 5 bases from J, with 19 bases between. Germline CDR1 and CDR2: MNHEY and SVGAGI. The CDR3 sequence is CASRTGLGEMETQYF. CDR3 in DNA: TGTGCCAGCAGGACGGGACTCGGGGAGATGGAGACCCAGTACTTC.

The chain couples TRBV4-1 to TRBJ2-2; D gene uncertain. CDR1 is MGHRA, CDR2 YSYEKL, per germline. There are 14 residues in the CDR3. Trimming cost V 1 base and J 2 bases, with 5 bases left between them. CDR3 sequence reads: CASSQVDNTGELFF. The DNA for the CDR3 is TGCGCCAGCAGCCAAGTGGATAACACCGGGGAGCTGTTTTTT.

The genes are TRBV12-3 or TRBV12-4 and TRBJ2-3; weak D call: TRBD2 (6 bases). Trimming stripped 6 bases from V and 5 bases from J, with 9 bases between. The CDR3 runs 12 residues. CDR3 DNA: TGTGCCAGCAGCCCGGGGGTAGATACGCAGTATTTT. Translating gives CASSPGVDTQYF.

The chain couples TRBV28 to TRBJ1-5; D not certain. Germline V gives CDR1 MDHEN, CDR2 SYDVKM. Trimming removed 9 bases at V and 3 bases at J, with 9 bases between. The CDR3 covers 12 residues. For the CDR3, the DNA is TGTGCCAGTACAGAGTCCAATCAGCCCCAGCATTTT. This sequence encodes CASTESNQPQHF.